These 18 T cell receptor beta chains were all obtained from the same sample, sequenced in a study of T cell responses to AZD1222 COVID-19 vaccine. Method: immunoSEQ multiplex PCR; TCRdb's copy keeps in-frame clones and lacks some. The sample has some 130,000 clones, around 90% seen once. This specimen consisted of peripheral blood, obtained on day 0 of AZD1222 vaccination. Receptors originate from an adult in good health.

V is TRBV28 and J is TRBJ1-5, with D perhaps matching TRBD1 (6 bases). V gave up 1 base and J gave up 7 bases, with 8 bases separating them. Looked up from germline, CDR1 is MDHEN and CDR2 is SYDVKM. The CDR3 is 13 amino acids. The CDR3: CASSLFGGQPQHF. CDR3 in DNA: TGTGCCAGCAGTTTATTTGGGGGCCAGCCCCAGCATTTT.

CDR3 nucleotides: TGTGCCAGCCGCCCGACGGCTGGTGGCAATGAGCAGTTCTTC. Translating gives CASRPTAGGNEQFF. The chain has TRBV6-2 or TRBV6-3 and TRBJ2-1; D is unclear. Germline V lookup: CDR1 MNHEY, CDR2 SVGEGT. This CDR3 spans 14 amino acids. V was pared by 8 bases and J by 6 bases, with 17 bases between.

The genes are TRBV9 and TRBJ2-1; D is possibly TRBD2 (6 bases). This CDR3 contains 16 residues. V shed 4 bases and J shed 4 bases, with 18 bases lying between them. Germline V gene data show CDR1 as SGDLS and CDR2 as YYNGEE. This CDR3 is CASSPRLGGLYNEQFF. Written as DNA, the CDR3 is TGTGCCAGCAGCCCCCGACTAGGCGGCCTATACAATGAGCAGTTCTTC.

V is TRBV30 and J is TRBJ2-1, with no clear D. The germline gives CDR1 GTSNPN, CDR2 SVGIG (reference sequence). Trimming left V 2 bases short and J 9 bases short, with 11 bases between. The CDR3 has 12 amino acids. This CDR3 reads CAWSTIVTEQFF. DNA of the CDR3: TGTGCCTGGAGTACCATAGTGACTGAGCAGTTCTTC.

The rearrangement links TRBV20-1 to TRBJ1-1; a possible D gene is TRBD1 (5 bases). With 3 bases removed from V and 5 bases from J, the gap between germline ends came to 13 bases. The germline V gene has CDR1 DFQATT and CDR2 SNEGSKA (reference sequence). This CDR3 region has 13 residues. This CDR3 is CSASAGGRTEAFF. The CDR3 region has the DNA TGCAGTGCTAGTGCGGGGGGACGGACTGAAGCTTTCTTT.

The V and J genes are TRBV3-1 (or the pseudogene TRBV3-2) and TRBJ2-3, with D tentatively TRBD2 (6 bases). This CDR3 is 16 amino acids long. V was pared by 1 base and J by 4 bases, with 15 bases between. From germline, CDR1 is LGHDT and CDR2 YNNKEL (reference sequence). CDR3 protein: CASSQGGRGRADTQYF. CDR3 bases: TGTGCCAGCAGCCAAGGTGGGCGGGGTAGGGCAGATACGCAGTATTTT.

The chain carries TRBV7-9 and TRBJ2-5, with a possible D match to TRBD1 (5 bases). Germline V gene lookup returns CDR1 SEHNR and CDR2 FQNEAQ (reference sequence). The CDR3 extends over 11 amino acids. V lost 5 bases to trimming and J lost 7 bases, with 8 bases between them. As DNA, the CDR3 is TGTGCCAGCAGCCTCCAGGGGACCCAGTACTTC. It specifies CASSLQGTQYF.

The V and J genes are TRBV29-1 and TRBJ2-7; no clear D. Per the germline V gene, CDR1 is SQVTM and CDR2 is ANQGSEA. Between the trimmed V and J ends, which lost 3 bases and 6 bases, there was a span of 9 bases. This CDR3 has 11 residues. The CDR3 region has the DNA TGCAGCGTTGATTGGGGTTCCGAGCAGTACTTC. It codes for CSVDWGSEQYF.

With regard to this clone: Additional DNA sequences in this sample encode the identical CDR3. The DNA for the CDR3 is TGCAGTGCTAGGGCCAACACTGAAGCTTTCTTT. Amino acids: CSARANTEAFF. The rearrangement joins TRBV20-1 to TRBJ1-1, with D uncertain. Germline CDR1 DFQATT, CDR2 SNEGSKA (reference sequence). Trimming pared 3 bases from V and 2 bases from J, leaving 4 bases between. The CDR3 is 11 residues long.

This chain links TRBV19 with TRBJ1-6; the D gene is possibly TRBD1 (6 bases). Germline V gene data show CDR1 as LNHDA and CDR2 as SQIVND (reference sequence). The CDR3 length is 16 residues. Trimming took 5 bases from V and 6 from J, leaving 17 bases between them. DNA for the CDR3: TGTGCCAGTAGTCTCACCGGGGGGCGTGGTAATTCACCCCTCCACTTT. It codes for CASSLTGGRGNSPLHF.

The chain has TRBV6-5 and TRBJ1-2; 7 nucleotides match TRBD1. V gave up 7 bases and J gave up 2 bases; unmatched junction bases: 4. The germline V gene has CDR1 MNHEY and CDR2 SVGAGI. This CDR3 spans 13 amino acids. The CDR3 spells CASTRDRNYGYTF. CDR3 DNA sequence: TGTGCCAGCACCCGGGACAGAAACTATGGCTACACCTTC.

The CDR3 is CASSPRPGTYEQYF. The CDR3 DNA reads as TGTGCCAGTAGTCCGCGCCCCGGAACCTACGAGCAGTACTTC. The J gene is TRBJ2-7, the V gene TRBV19; D is unclear. This CDR3 spans 14 amino acids. The V end lost 5 bases, the J end lost 2 bases, and 13 bases lay between the germline ends. CDR1 and CDR2 (germline): LNHDA, SQIVND (reference sequence).

The J gene is TRBJ2-5, the V gene TRBV5-1; TRBD1 or TRBD2 may be the D gene (5 bases each). The V end was cut by 0 bases, the J end by 2 bases, with 11 bases between. The germline V gene has CDR1 SGHRS and CDR2 YFSETQ. CDR3 length equals 15 residues. The CDR3: CASSLVPRGQETQYF. The CDR3 DNA follows: TGCGCCAGCAGCTTGGTACCGAGGGGTCAAGAGACCCAGTACTTC. The variable domain in full, completed from reference TRBV5-1 and TRBJ2-5, reads KAGVTQTPRYLIKTRGQQVTLSCSPISGHRSVSWYQQTPGQGLQFLFEYFSETQRNKGNFPGRFSGRQFSNSRSEMNVSTLELGDSALYLCASSLVPRGQETQYFGPGTRLLVL.

V gene TRBV7-9 combines with J gene TRBJ1-1; D is unclear. The V gene lost 0 bases and the J gene lost 1 base, with 3 bases spanning the gap. Germline V lookup: CDR1 SEHNR, CDR2 FQNEAQ (reference sequence). The CDR3 has 13 residues. The CDR3 reads CASSLAQNTEAFF. DNA of the CDR3: TGTGCCAGCAGCTTAGCCCAGAACACTGAAGCTTTCTTT.

The rearrangement links TRBV7-3 to TRBJ1-1; TRBD1 might be the D (6 bases). Germline CDR1 and CDR2: SGHTA and FQGTGA. V was clipped by 4 bases and J by 4 bases, with 13 bases between them. The CDR3 has 14 amino acids. The CDR3 here is CASSSSTGGTEAFF. DNA of the CDR3: TGTGCCAGCAGCTCCTCGACAGGAGGCACTGAAGCTTTCTTT.

V usage is TRBV6-1 and J usage is TRBJ1-1; 7 nucleotides match TRBD1. With 2 bases clipped from V and 5 bases from J, the junction kept 8 bases outside the gene matches. The CDR3 covers 15 residues. The V gene's germline CDR1 is MNHNS and CDR2 SASEGT. CDR3 in amino acids: CASSEMAGGSTEAFF. Written as DNA, the CDR3 is TGTGCCAGCAGTGAAATGGCAGGGGGAAGTACTGAAGCTTTCTTT.

V and J are TRBV7-3 and TRBJ2-1, with 7 bases aligning to TRBD2. This CDR3 is built from 15 residues. V lost 10 bases to trimming and J lost 10 bases; unmatched junction nucleotides: 19. Germline V gene sequence: CDR1 SGHTA, CDR2 FQGTGA. CDR3 nucleotides: TGTGCCACCTCGCCGCAGGCGGGAGCCCTTCGGGAGCAGTTCTTC. The encoded protein is CATSPQAGALREQFF. Full variable domain (remainder filled in from reference TRBV7-3 and TRBJ2-1): GAGVSQTPSNKVTEKGKYVELRCDPISGHTALYWYRQSLGQGPEFLIYFQGTGAADDSGLPNDRFFAVRPEGSVSTLKIQRTERGDSAVYLCATSPQAGALREQFFGPGTRLTVL.

This chain connects TRBV19 to TRBJ1-2; D is perhaps TRBD1 (5 bases). CDR1 and CDR2 from the germline V gene are LNHDA and SQIVND (reference sequence). This CDR3 has 12 residues. Deletions cut 5 bases from V and 5 bases from J, with 9 bases between. The CDR3 nucleotides read TGTGCCAGTAGTCCACGGGGGTATGGCTACACCTTC. It codes for CASSPRGYGYTF.